A single sample is the source of the 3 T cell receptor beta chains below, sequenced in a study of siplizumab effects on memory and regulatory T cells. Libraries were prepared by immunoSEQ multiplex PCR; TCRdb keeps only in-frame clonotypes and omits some of them. The sample includes 100,000 or so clones, about 92% of them seen just once. Sequencing used Tregs sorted from blood. All receptors derive from a human donor in good health.

Here the CDR3 reads CASSVDRDGYQPQHF. The CDR3 region has the DNA TGTGCCAGCAGCGTGGACAGGGATGGGTATCAGCCCCAGCATTTT. The V gene is TRBV7-2, the J gene TRBJ1-5, with TRBD1 matching over 8 bases. V lost 5 bases, J lost 5 bases, and 8 bases stayed unmatched. The germline V gene encodes CDR1 SGHTA and CDR2 FQGNSA. This CDR3 spans 15 amino acids.

The chain couples TRBV6-1 to TRBJ1-2; tentative D call: TRBD1 (5 bases). CDR1 is MNHNS, CDR2 SASEGT, per germline. Trimming left V 5 bases short and J 9 bases short, with 10 bases between. The CDR3 is 11 residues long. CDR3 sequence reads: CASSQEGSYTF. The CDR3 DNA reads TGTGCCAGCAGTCAGGAGGGGAGCTACACCTTC.

Regarding this clone: A read error may produce the germline difference seen at one junction end. This chain uses TRBV10-3 with TRBJ2-1, with 11 bases identical to TRBD2. Germline V gene lookup returns CDR1 ENHRY and CDR2 SYGVKD. CDR3 length equals 17 residues. The CDR3 sequence: CASSYAGPPSGRNEQFF. The CDR3 nucleotides are TGTGCCAGCAGTTACGCCGGTCCGCCTAGCGGGAGGAATGAGCAGTTCTTC.